Each of the 11 T cell receptor beta chains below was sequenced from the same sample in a study of T cells in Graves' hyperthyroidism and ophthalmopathy. Amplification of TCR beta CDR3 regions was performed using RNA transcripts as template. HTBI primers were used for first-round RT-PCR of the TCR CDR3. TCRdb redid the calling of the multiplex PCR reads with MiXCR, one entry per CDR3 protein. This sample has over 500,000 distinct CDR3 sequences, with about 45% found just once. What was sequenced was peripheral blood or thyroid tissue (not recorded which). The receptor set was obtained from an adult woman with Graves' disease, either hyperthyroidism or ophthalmopathy (not recorded which).

In this sample, this clonotype turned up a few times. The chain carries TRBV20-1 and TRBJ1-1; weak D call: TRBD1 (5 bases). This CDR3 spans 14 amino acids. Between the trimmed V and J ends, which lost 6 bases and 4 bases, there was a span of 18 bases. In germline, CDR1 is DFQATT, CDR2 SNEGSKA (reference sequence). The CDR3: CSAKRDPGGTEAFF. The CDR3 nucleotides are TGCAGTGCGAAACGGGACCCCGGGGGCACTGAAGCTTTCTTT.

This clonotype has only one observation. The V call is TRBV20-1, the J call TRBJ1-1, with D tentatively TRBD1 (6 bases). V dropped 6 bases and J dropped 1 base, with 18 bases sitting between them. Germline CDR1 DFQATT, CDR2 SNEGSKA (reference sequence). The CDR3 is 15 residues long. CDR3 nucleotide sequence: TGCAGTGCGTCAGACCCAGGGACATCGAACACTGAAGCTTTCTTT. Amino acid sequence: CSASDPGTSNTEAFF.

This chain connects TRBV29-1 to TRBJ2-7; the match to TRBD1 covers 7 bases. The CDR3 consists of 14 residues. From germline, CDR1 is SQVTM and CDR2 ANQGSEA. With V trimmed by 3 bases and J by 3 bases, 8 bases remained unmatched. As DNA, the CDR3 is TGCAGCGTTGAGAAGACAGGGACAAACTACGAGCAGTACTTC. Protein product: CSVEKTGTNYEQYF.

The chain has TRBV12-3 or TRBV12-4 and TRBJ1-6; maybe TRBD1 (5 bases). The V end was cut by 3 bases, the J end by 7 bases, with 13 bases between. This CDR3 contains 15 residues. CDR3 in DNA: TGTGCCAGCAGTTTGTCAGGGAGGACAAATTCACCCCTCCACTTT. Translation gives CASSLSGRTNSPLHF.

The chain couples TRBV9 to TRBJ1-2; possible D gene TRBD1, 6 bases. Trimming stripped 0 bases from V and 4 bases from J, with 13 bases between. Germline CDR1 SGDLS, CDR2 YYNGEE. The CDR3 has 15 amino acids. The CDR3: CASSVDEEGVYGYTF. The CDR3 DNA is TGTGCCAGCAGCGTAGATGAGGAGGGGGTCTATGGCTACACCTTC.

This clonotype was found many times. This chain connects TRBV24-1 to TRBJ1-1, with D possibly matching TRBD1 (5 bases). The CDR3 is made up of 14 amino acids. V lost 4 bases and J 0 bases, leaving 8 bases between the germline ends. Germline CDR1 reads KGHDR; CDR2 reads SFDVKD. The CDR3 DNA is TGTGCCACCAGTGAGGGACCGATGAACACTGAAGCTTTCTTT. It encodes CATSEGPMNTEAFF.

This clonotype has just a few counts. The J gene is TRBJ1-1, the V gene TRBV19; 9 nucleotides line up with TRBD1. V lost 10 bases to trimming and J lost 0 bases; unmatched junction nucleotides: 12. The CDR3 totals 16 residues. Germline CDR1 and CDR2: LNHDA and SQIVND (reference sequence). The CDR3, as DNA: TGTGCCACCCGGGACAGGGCTTCCGTGATGAACACTGAAGCTTTCTTT. It is translated as CATRDRASVMNTEAFF.

This clonotype was counted at least ten times. The chain couples TRBV29-1 to TRBJ2-5; D might be TRBD1 (5 bases). Germline CDR1 SQVTM, CDR2 ANQGSEA. V shed 7 bases and J shed 4 bases, with 16 bases lying between them. The CDR3 has 13 amino acids. In DNA form, the CDR3 reads TGCAGCGCCTACTATGGGGCCGGAGAGACCCAGTACTTC. This gives the protein CSAYYGAGETQYF. Complete variable domain (other parts from reference TRBV29-1 and TRBJ2-5): SAVISQKPSRDICQRGTSLTIQCQVDSQVTMMFWYRQQPGQSLTLIATANQGSEATYESGFVIDKFPISRPNLTFSTLTVSNMSPEDSSIYLCSAYYGAGETQYFGPGTRLLVL.

The chain recombines TRBV12-3 or TRBV12-4 with TRBJ2-2; TRBD1 might be the D (6 bases). The V end lost 3 bases, the J end lost 8 bases, and 7 bases lay between the germline ends. The CDR3 sequence is 12 residues long. The chain's CDR3 is CASSFDRGELFF. The CDR3 coding sequence is TGTGCCAGCAGTTTTGACAGGGGGGAGCTGTTTTTT.

With respect to this clonotype: Possible read error: a much larger clone is one base away. This chain uses TRBV2 with TRBJ1-1; 10 nucleotides match TRBD1. Germline CDR1 and CDR2: SNHLY and FYNNEI. The length of the CDR3 is 16 residues. Here the CDR3 reads CASSSRTGGPGTEASF. DNA of the CDR3: TGTGCCAGCAGCTCCCGGACAGGGGGGCCGGGGACTGAAGCTTCCTTT.

The chain links TRBV29-1 to TRBJ2-2; D call uncertain. Between the trimmed V and J ends, which lost 3 bases and 4 bases, there was a span of 9 bases. The germline V gene encodes CDR1 SQVTM and CDR2 ANQGSEA. The CDR3 covers 13 residues. The CDR3 is CSVERTTTGELFF. The CDR3 DNA follows: TGCAGCGTTGAGAGGACCACCACCGGGGAGCTGTTTTTT.